This T cell receptor (beta chain) is from a study of CD4 T cells in relation to SARS-CoV-2 and coronaviruses. Looking at the study overall: Convalescent patients had median age about 40 years, range roughly 21 to 75. Of the patients, roughly eight were male, 4 female, two Hispanic.

General study findings and limits: The assay detects memory recall responses, not culture-primed primary responses.

Concerning this clone: The target antigen is unknown.

The CDR3 contains 14 residues. CDR1 is ENHRY, CDR2 SYGVKD, per germline. V was shortened by 7 bases and J by 0 bases, with 10 bases between the two germline ends. Sorted naive or memory CD4+ cells met CEF peptides for approximately nine days. Here immunoSEQ multiplex PCR was the method, and the copy in TCRdb shows in-frame clones only, minus some. Here the sample spans roughly 45,000 clones, around 79% being singletons. The sequencing input was naive CD4+ T cells from PBMCs, cultured in vitro. The subset was: naive CD4+ T cells isolated by negative enrichment. The chain carries TRBV10-3 and TRBJ2-1; D is undetermined. This TCR came from an adult with COVID-19. CDR3 amino acids: CAINNGYSYNEQFF. CDR3 sequence (DNA): TGTGCCATCAATAACGGTTACTCCTACAATGAGCAGTTCTTC.